Sequencing of this TCR beta chain was carried out in a study of graft-versus-host responses after intestinal transplantation. Study summary: Recipients had multivisceral, liver-intestinal, or isolated intestinal transplants. Among the recipients, all got anti-thymocyte globulin induction and then tacrolimus and steroids for about 3 years. The study's findings and limits: Investigators detected GvH clones in recipient marrow, with some emerging earlier in ileum or blood.

Comments on this clone: The antigen remains undetermined.

The V end lost 1 base, the J end lost 7 bases, and 13 bases lay between the germline ends. Germline CDR1 reads SGHAT; CDR2 reads FQNNGV. CDR3 length: 15 residues. Method: immunoSEQ multiplex PCR; TCRdb's copy keeps in-frame clones and lacks some. The sample yields around 18,000 clones, more than 80% seen once. V is TRBV11-2 and J is TRBJ2-2, with D perhaps assigned TRBD1 or TRBD2 (5 bases each). The input for sequencing was PBMCs, taken around 350 days after transplant. The clonotype was recovered from a human patient who received an intestinal transplant, so some T cells may come from the graft donor. As DNA, the CDR3 is TGTGCCAGCAGCTTAGCCGGGACCACAAACGGGGAGCTGTTTTTT. Translating gives CASSLAGTTNGELFF. Supplemented by reference TRBV11-2 and TRBJ2-2, the full variable domain reads EAGVAQSPRYKIIEKRQSVAFWCNPISGHATLYWYQQILGQGPKLLIQFQNNGVVDDSQLPKDRFSAERLKGVDSTLKIQPAKLEDSAVYLCASSLAGTTNGELFFGEGSRLTVL.